This record looks at one TCR beta chain sequence and its context. Sequencing used immunoSEQ multiplex PCR; TCRdb keeps in-frame clones, though not all of them. The sample yields about 390,000 clones, roughly 89% seen once. This sample is drawn from a study of blood T cell repertoires in COVID-19. Trimming took off 1 base at V and 8 bases at J, with 11 bases between the two ends. The CDR3 is 14 residues long. The germline CDR1 and CDR2 sequences are SGHAT and FQNNGV. Specimen: PBMCs or T cells enriched from blood (not recorded which). This clonotype was obtained from a woman aged 45-60 years who had recovered from COVID-19. The chain links TRBV11-2 to TRBJ1-4; D remains ambiguous. Here the CDR3 DNA reads TGTGCCAGCAGCTTAGGAGGAATTACAGAAAAACTGTTTTTT. Residues: CASSLGGITEKLFF.